This TCR beta chain appears in the sequencing data of a study of control samples from healthy donors and cancer patients. Method: immunoSEQ multiplex PCR; TCRdb's copy keeps in-frame clones and lacks some. This sample has some 140,000 clones, with 85% to 95% found just once. Trimming removed 0 bases at V and 5 bases at J, with 10 bases between. This CDR3 has 14 amino acids. CDR1 is SGHTS and CDR2 is YDEGEE in the germline V gene. This chain links TRBV5-8 with TRBJ2-3; tentative D call: TRBD2 (6 bases). This TCR came from a man aged 60 to 75 with colorectal cancer. Sample: PBMCs. The CDR3 DNA follows: TGTGCCAGCAGCTTGGGCAGGGAGGAAGATACGCAGTATTTT. This gives the protein CASSLGREEDTQYF.